This paragraph covers one TCR beta chain sequence. The sample originates from a study of PD-L1 blockade in urothelial cancer. About the study: Males with bladder-origin urothelial cancer made up about nine tenths of the roughly 29 patients.

Using immunoSEQ multiplex PCR, the repertoire was profiled, and TCRdb retains in-frame clones only, with some absent. This sample has roughly 30,000 clones, with 70% to 90% found just once. V lost 6 bases and J lost 2, with 12 bases in between. Germline CDR1 reads MNHNS; CDR2 reads SASEGT. The CDR3 extends over 14 amino acids. The source is a man in his forties or fifties with urothelial cancer. This material consisted of PBMCs, taken around atezolizumab (anti-PD-L1) treatment. This chain connects TRBV6-1 to TRBJ2-3; a possible D gene is TRBD2 (5 bases). For the CDR3, the DNA is TGTGCCAGCAGGCGGGCGGTAACCACAGATACGCAGTATTTT. This gives the protein CASRRAVTTDTQYF.